The 16 T cell receptor beta chains listed next were all sequenced from one sample in a study of T cells in localized non-small cell lung cancer. Profiled with immunoSEQ multiplex PCR; TCRdb holds only in-frame clones, not every one. The table includes about 22,000 clones, 88% detected once. Material: PBMCs, obtained before any cancer treatment. These TCRs come from a man between 40 and 70 years old with stage II squamous cell lung carcinoma.

The CDR3 coding sequence is TGTGCCAGCAGCTTTGGAATGAATGAGCAGTTCTTC. As protein: CASSFGMNEQFF. The V gene is TRBV7-9, the J gene TRBJ2-1; no firm D call. There are 12 residues in the CDR3. The germline V gene encodes CDR1 SEHNR and CDR2 FQNEAQ (reference sequence). V was clipped by 3 bases and J by 7 bases, with 7 bases between them.

The chain combines TRBV13 with TRBJ2-5, with D perhaps TRBD2 (7 bases). This CDR3 spans 14 amino acids. V shed 6 bases and J shed 5 bases, with 16 bases lying between them. Germline V gene lookup returns CDR1 PRHDT and CDR2 FYEKMQ (reference sequence). DNA of the CDR3: TGTGCCAGCAGTGGGGGCGGGGGCGATGAGACCCAGTACTTC. It encodes CASSGGGGDETQYF. Filled out from reference TRBV13 and TRBJ2-5, the complete variable domain reads AAGVIQSPRHLIKEKRETATLKCYPIPRHDTVYWYQQGPGQDPQFLISFYEKMQSDKGSIPDRFSAQQFSDYHSELNMSSLELGDSALYFCASSGGGGDETQYFGPGTRLLVL.

The count of this clone is one. The CDR3 loop reads CASGRSDTGELFF. CDR3 sequence (DNA): TGTGCCAGCGGGAGGTCGGACACCGGGGAGCTGTTTTTT. J is TRBJ2-2 and V is TRBV7-9, with D perhaps TRBD2 (6 bases). This CDR3 region has 13 residues. V was shortened by 8 bases and J by 3 bases, with 10 bases between the two germline ends. Germline V CDR1 and CDR2: SEHNR, FQNEAQ (reference sequence).

This chain joins TRBV4-1 and TRBJ2-7; TRBD2 aligns across 10 bases. In germline, CDR1 is MGHRA, CDR2 YSYEKL. With 2 bases clipped from V and 2 bases from J, the junction kept 9 bases outside the gene matches. This CDR3 region has 17 residues. In DNA, the CDR3 is TGCGCCAGCAGCCAACTTTCTACTAGCGGGACTCCCTACGAGCAGTACTTC. It codes for CASSQLSTSGTPYEQYF.

The chain joins TRBV19 to TRBJ1-1; D ambiguous. The CDR3 covers 14 residues. Between the trimmed V and J ends, which lost 2 bases and 6 bases, there was a span of 13 bases. CDR1 is LNHDA, CDR2 SQIVND, per germline (reference sequence). In DNA form, the CDR3 reads TGTGCCAGTAGTATATACGGGGTTTGGGCTGAAGCTTTCTTT. The encoded protein is CASSIYGVWAEAFF.

Only one count was recorded for this clone. The chain has TRBV11-3 and TRBJ2-3; the D gene is possibly TRBD2 (6 bases). V was cut by 5 bases and J by 2 bases, with 11 bases left in between. The CDR3 sequence is 14 residues long. Germline values: CDR1 SGHNT, CDR2 YENEEA. CDR3 residues: CASSRLGATDTQYF. CDR3 sequence (DNA): TGTGCCAGCAGCCGACTAGGGGCCACAGATACGCAGTATTTT.

The chain combines TRBV7-2 with TRBJ2-7; the match to TRBD1 covers 8 bases. The V gene end was trimmed by 4 bases and the J gene end by 7 bases; junction bases not matched to a gene: 6. The CDR3 runs 13 residues. Germline values: CDR1 SGHTA, CDR2 FQGNSA. The CDR3 nucleotides read TGTGCCAGCAGCTCGGGACAGGAGCGAGAGCAGTACTTC. Encoded protein: CASSSGQEREQYF.

The chain has TRBV7-3 and TRBJ2-6; unclear D gene. The CDR3 runs to 16 residues. Per germline, CDR1 SGHTA and CDR2 FQGTGA. The V end was cut by 4 bases, the J end by 0 bases, with 10 bases between. The CDR3 nucleotides are TGTGCCAGCAGCTCCAGGACGGCCTCTGGGGCCAACGTCCTGACTTTC. Translation: CASSSRTASGANVLTF.

This chain uses TRBV19 with TRBJ1-1; weak D call: TRBD1 (5 bases). Trimming stripped 6 bases from V and 4 bases from J, with 9 bases between. This CDR3 contains 12 residues. Germline V gene sequence: CDR1 LNHDA, CDR2 SQIVND (reference sequence). The CDR3 DNA reads as TGTGCCAGTAGATTGGGGCTCACTGAAGCTTTCTTT. Protein product: CASRLGLTEAFF.

The chain is built from TRBV29-1 and TRBJ2-7; D is undetermined. The germline V and J ends were trimmed by 4 bases and 1 base, with 11 bases remaining between them. CDR1 and CDR2 from the germline V gene are SQVTM and ANQGSEA. The CDR3 contains 13 residues. The CDR3 coding sequence is TGCAGCGTTGCGGTGGCCGGTTCCTACGAGCAGTACTTC. This sequence encodes CSVAVAGSYEQYF.

The chain joins TRBV5-1 to TRBJ2-7; D ambiguous. Looked up from germline, CDR1 is SGHRS and CDR2 is YFSETQ. Between the trimmed V and J ends, which lost 1 base and 3 bases, there was a span of 11 bases. CDR3 length equals 14 residues. CDR3: CASSLLMSHYEQYF. The CDR3, as DNA: TGCGCCAGCAGCTTGTTGATGAGTCACTACGAGCAGTACTTC. Based on the CDR3 plus reference TRBV5-1 and TRBJ2-7, the full variable domain is KAGVTQTPRYLIKTRGQQVTLSCSPISGHRSVSWYQQTPGQGLQFLFEYFSETQRNKGNFPGRFSGRQFSNSRSEMNVSTLELGDSALYLCASSLLMSHYEQYFGPGTRLTVT.

This sequence joins TRBV19 and TRBJ2-7; 7 nucleotides match TRBD1. V dropped 6 bases and J dropped 10; count of bases not matched to a gene: 9. The CDR3 contains 12 residues. Germline CDR1 reads LNHDA; CDR2 reads SQIVND (reference sequence). CDR3 DNA: TGTGCCAGTAGCCCGAATCGGGACAGCCAGTACTTC. This sequence encodes CASSPNRDSQYF.

The chain has TRBV5-6 and TRBJ2-7; D is unresolved. The CDR3 loop spans 11 amino acids. CDR1 is SGHDT, CDR2 YYEEEE, per germline. Trimming pared 0 bases from V and 7 bases from J, leaving 5 bases between. CDR3 loop: CASSLAREQYF. As DNA, the CDR3 is TGTGCCAGCAGCTTGGCCAGGGAGCAGTACTTC.

The chain combines TRBV5-8 with TRBJ2-1; the D is unclear. The CDR3 is 15 residues long. Trimming took off 0 bases at V and 0 bases at J, with 7 bases between the two ends. Germline V gene lookup returns CDR1 SGHTS and CDR2 YDEGEE. The CDR3 DNA sequence: TGTGCCAGCAGCTTGGCTAGACCCTCCTACAATGAGCAGTTCTTC. Translation gives CASSLARPSYNEQFF.

This clone was observed a single time. The chain uses TRBV5-1 and TRBJ2-1; TRBD2 matches 12 bases. V dropped 1 base and J dropped 0; count of bases not matched to a gene: 5. The V gene's germline CDR1 is SGHRS and CDR2 YFSETQ. CDR3 length: 18 residues. CDR3 DNA sequence: TGCGCCAGCAGCTTGACTAGCGGGGGGTTCAGCTCCTACAATGAGCAGTTCTTC. This sequence encodes CASSLTSGGFSSYNEQFF.

The V and J genes are TRBV6-1 and TRBJ1-2; D might be TRBD1 (5 bases). The germline CDR1 and CDR2 sequences are MNHNS and SASEGT. V lost 4 bases, J lost 4 bases, and 13 bases lay in between. The CDR3 contains 14 residues. The CDR3 reads CASSVNGDPYGYTF. The DNA for the CDR3 is TGTGCCAGCAGTGTAAACGGGGACCCCTATGGCTACACCTTC.